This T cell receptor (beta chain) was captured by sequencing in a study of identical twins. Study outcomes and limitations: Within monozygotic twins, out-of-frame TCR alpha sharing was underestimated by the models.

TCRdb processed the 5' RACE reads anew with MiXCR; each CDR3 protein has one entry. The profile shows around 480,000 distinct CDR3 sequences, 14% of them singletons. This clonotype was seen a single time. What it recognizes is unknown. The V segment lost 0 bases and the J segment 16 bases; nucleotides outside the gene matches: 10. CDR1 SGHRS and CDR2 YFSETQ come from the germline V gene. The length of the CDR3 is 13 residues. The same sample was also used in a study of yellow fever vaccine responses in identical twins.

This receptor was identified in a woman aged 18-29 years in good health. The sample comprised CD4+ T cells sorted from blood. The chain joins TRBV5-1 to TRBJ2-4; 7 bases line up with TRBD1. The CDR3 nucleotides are TGCGCCAGCAGCTTGGCGGCCGGGACAGCATTTTACTTC. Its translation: CASSLAAGTAFYF.